The 30 T cell receptor beta chains reported below all come from one sample, sequenced in a study of blood T cell repertoires in COVID-19. Only in-frame clones appear in the TCRdb table, and some are missing; sequencing was by immunoSEQ multiplex PCR. The sample lists around 250,000 clones; roughly 85% were seen once. Sequenced: PBMCs or T cells enriched from blood (not recorded which). The receptors originated from a woman in her 50s who had recovered from COVID-19.

CDR3: CASSERIAGISGANVLTF. The CDR3 DNA follows: TGTGCCAGCAGTGAACGGATAGCGGGAATCTCTGGGGCCAACGTCCTGACTTTC. The V and J genes are TRBV2 and TRBJ2-6; the match to TRBD2 covers 8 bases. CDR1 is SNHLY and CDR2 is FYNNEI in the germline V gene. CDR3 length: 18 amino acids. V was pared by 2 bases and J by 0 bases, with 6 bases of the junction left unmatched.

The CDR3 DNA reads as TGTGCCATCACCCCGACAGGGTCTAACTATGGCTACACCTTC. Encoded protein: CAITPTGSNYGYTF. The chain links TRBV10-3 to TRBJ1-2; 7 positions match TRBD1. CDR1 and CDR2 (germline): ENHRY, SYGVKD. CDR3 length equals 14 residues. The V segment lost 7 bases and the J segment 0 bases; nucleotides outside the gene matches: 5.

The chain uses TRBV7-3 and TRBJ1-1; 8 nucleotides align to TRBD1. CDR3 length: 14 residues. The germline CDR1 and CDR2 sequences are SGHTA and FQGTGA. Trimming removed 4 bases from V and 13 bases from J; junction bases left unmatched: 14. In DNA form, the CDR3 reads TGTGCCAGCAGCTCTCTCACGACAGGGGATTACCTTTTCTTT. Translating it yields CASSSLTTGDYLFF.

V usage is TRBV4-1 and J usage is TRBJ1-2, with D perhaps matching TRBD1 (5 bases). The V and J ends lost 0 bases and 4 bases respectively, with 21 bases between them. This CDR3 has 18 amino acids. The germline V gene has CDR1 MGHRA and CDR2 YSYEKL. CDR3 bases: TGCGCCAGCAGCCAAGATCGGGGGGAAAGGGGATATCGCTATGGCTACACCTTC. Its protein is CASSQDRGERGYRYGYTF.

The V and J genes are TRBV28 and TRBJ2-3; 7 nucleotides align to TRBD2. Germline V lookup: CDR1 MDHEN, CDR2 SYDVKM. CDR3 length: 16 residues. The junction had 9 bases not matched to a gene; V was cut back by 6 bases and J by 0 bases. The CDR3 region has the DNA TGTGCCAGCAGCCGTTCTAGCGGACCCAGCACAGATACGCAGTATTTT. It encodes CASSRSSGPSTDTQYF.

The chain has TRBV3-1 (or the pseudogene TRBV3-2) and TRBJ2-5; 7 bases align to TRBD1. The CDR3 runs to 15 residues. The ends lost 5 bases at V and 3 bases at J; junction bases unmatched: 9. In germline, CDR1 is LGHDT, CDR2 YNNKEL (reference sequence). The CDR3 DNA reads TGTGCCAGCAGCTCAGCCGGGACAGAAAAAGAGACCCAGTACTTC. Protein sequence: CASSSAGTEKETQYF.

The J gene is TRBJ2-1, the V gene TRBV16; TRBD2 is a possible D gene (5 bases). V was clipped by 6 bases and J by 2 bases, with 14 bases between them. Germline CDR1 is KGHSY and CDR2 is FQNENV. The CDR3 is 15 residues long. CDR3 DNA: TGTGCCAGCAGTCGTGCGGGCTCCACCTACAATGAGCAGTTCTTC. Protein product: CASSRAGSTYNEQFF.

The J gene is TRBJ1-2, the V gene TRBV7-9; D not resolved. The ends were cut back, 1 base at V and 4 bases at J, with 4 bases in the middle. This CDR3 spans 12 amino acids. CDR1 and CDR2 (germline): SEHNR, FQNEAQ (reference sequence). CDR3 sequence: CASSLDSYGYTF. The CDR3 DNA reads as TGTGCCAGCAGCTTAGACAGCTATGGCTACACCTTC.

The chain couples TRBV19 to TRBJ1-5, with TRBD1 matching over 8 bases. CDR1 LNHDA and CDR2 SQIVND come from the germline V gene (reference sequence). This CDR3 region has 15 residues. V was pared by 6 bases and J by 2 bases, with 6 bases of the junction left unmatched. The CDR3 loop is CASRTRTGRNQPQHF. Written as DNA, the CDR3 is TGTGCCAGTAGAACAAGGACAGGGCGCAATCAGCCCCAGCATTTT.

This chain connects TRBV3-1 (or the pseudogene TRBV3-2) to TRBJ1-2, with 7 bases aligning to TRBD1. The CDR3 has 16 residues. Germline V gene lookup returns CDR1 LGHDT and CDR2 YNNKEL (reference sequence). V lost 5 bases to trimming and J lost 0 bases; unmatched junction nucleotides: 9. CDR3 DNA sequence: TGTGCCAGCAGCTTATATCGCGGGACAGCTAACTATGGCTACACCTTC. Its translation: CASSLYRGTANYGYTF.

The rearrangement uses TRBV2 and TRBJ1-5; D remains ambiguous. Trimming took 7 bases from V and 6 from J, leaving 16 bases between them. The V gene's germline CDR1 is SNHLY and CDR2 FYNNEI. This CDR3 has 14 residues. The CDR3 protein is CASTQDEGFQPQHF. CDR3 nucleotides: TGTGCCAGCACCCAAGATGAGGGATTTCAGCCCCAGCATTTT.

The genes are TRBV5-1 and TRBJ1-3; D call uncertain. From germline, CDR1 is SGHRS and CDR2 YFSETQ. Trimming left V 6 bases short and J 0 bases short, with 16 bases between. The CDR3 consists of 16 residues. The CDR3 sequence: CASTPNGAFSGNTIYF. The CDR3 DNA follows: TGCGCCAGCACCCCGAACGGTGCCTTCTCTGGAAACACCATATATTTT.

V and J are TRBV27 and TRBJ1-1; 9 positions match TRBD1. The trim removed 2 bases at V and 1 base at J, leaving 8 bases unmatched. CDR3 size: 17 residues. Germline V gene lookup returns CDR1 MNHEY and CDR2 SMNVEV (reference sequence). The chain's CDR3 is CASSLLGQGLKNTEAFF. The CDR3 bases are TGTGCCAGCAGTTTACTCGGACAGGGGTTAAAGAACACTGAAGCTTTCTTT.

The V and J genes are TRBV27 and TRBJ2-1; 8 positions match TRBD1. CDR1 and CDR2 from the germline V gene are MNHEY and SMNVEV (reference sequence). The junction had 7 bases not matched to a gene; V was cut back by 1 base and J by 5 bases. CDR3 length equals 16 residues. CDR3 coding DNA: TGTGCCAGCAGTTTATTAAACAGGGGGATGAACAATGAGCAGTTCTTC. This translates into CASSLLNRGMNNEQFF.

This clone has only one observation. V gene TRBV7-9 combines with J gene TRBJ2-7, with 8 bases that match TRBD1. The CDR3 covers 13 residues. The germline V gene has CDR1 SEHNR and CDR2 FQNEAQ (reference sequence). J gave up 1 base and V 4 bases, and 0 bases lay outside the gene matches. The CDR3 coding sequence is TGTGCCAGCAGCTGGGACAGGTCCTACGAGCAGTACTTC. It translates to CASSWDRSYEQYF.

With regard to this clone: Germline and junction disagree at one end, which may indicate a read error. The genes are TRBV7-9 and TRBJ2-7; D is possibly TRBD2 (6 bases). This CDR3 comprises 14 residues. CDR1 SEHNR and CDR2 FQNEAQ come from the germline V gene (reference sequence). The CDR3: CASSPSQALAAVVF. CDR3 DNA sequence: TGTGCCAGCAGCCCCAGTCAAGCCTTAGCGGCGGTAGTATTC.

The rearrangement links TRBV21-1 to TRBJ2-7; the table's D gene call, TRBD2, was not cross checked with the DNA. TRBV21-1 constitutes a pseudogene. This CDR3 spans 15 amino acids. For the CDR3, the DNA is TGTGCCAGCAGCAAACCGGAGGCGGGAGACTACGAGCAGTACTTC. This codes for CASSKPEAGDYEQYF.

As for this clone: The sample holds other DNA sequences that translate to the same CDR3. The V gene is TRBV30, the J gene TRBJ1-1; D is undetermined. The CDR3 runs to 13 residues. Germline V gene lookup returns CDR1 GTSNPN and CDR2 SVGIG (reference sequence). Trimming removed 0 bases at V and 0 bases at J, with 5 bases between. The CDR3 DNA reads as TGTGCCTGGAGTGTAGGAGTGAACACTGAAGCTTTCTTT. Protein: CAWSVGVNTEAFF.

J is TRBJ1-1 and V is TRBV2; 10 positions agree with TRBD1. The trim removed 11 bases at V and 2 bases at J, leaving 8 bases unmatched. CDR3 size: 14 residues. Germline CDR1 is SNHLY and CDR2 is FYNNEI. CDR3 sequence reads: CAGTGDRGNTEAFF. CDR3 coding DNA: TGTGCCGGAACCGGGGACAGGGGAAACACTGAAGCTTTCTTT. The variable domain in full, completed from reference TRBV2 and TRBJ1-1, reads EPEVTQTPSHQVTQMGQEVILRCVPISNHLYFYWYRQILGQKVEFLVSFYNNEISEKSEIFDDQFSVERPDGSNFTLKIRSTKLEDSAMYFCAGTGDRGNTEAFFGQGTRLTVV.

This sequence joins TRBV2 and TRBJ1-1, with a possible D match to TRBD1 (6 bases). V was clipped by 7 bases and J by 2 bases, with 11 bases between them. Germline V gives CDR1 SNHLY, CDR2 FYNNEI. The CDR3 runs to 13 residues. The chain's CDR3 is CASTLQGNTEAFF. In nucleotides, the CDR3 is TGTGCCAGCACCCTACAGGGAAACACTGAAGCTTTCTTT.

V is TRBV5-1 and J is TRBJ1-6; 10 nucleotides match TRBD1. CDR1 and CDR2 (germline): SGHRS, YFSETQ. V shed 6 bases and J 8 bases; nucleotides not matched to a gene: 11. This CDR3 has 16 amino acids. The CDR3 region is CASTRGGGQGYSPLHF. The DNA for the CDR3 is TGCGCCAGCACCCGGGGAGGGGGACAGGGGTATTCACCCCTCCACTTT.

The sample holds a few counts of this clone. CDR3 DNA: TGTGCCAGCAGTTCCCCGACAGGAAAAGGTCATGGCTACACCTTC. Its translation: CASSSPTGKGHGYTF. J is TRBJ1-2 and V is TRBV28, with D possibly TRBD1 on 6 matching bases. V lost 4 bases to trimming and J lost 6 bases, with 18 bases between them. The CDR3 extends over 15 amino acids. Per the germline V gene, CDR1 is MDHEN and CDR2 is SYDVKM.

This clone was seen a few times. The chain employs TRBV18 and TRBJ1-2; D is unresolved. The CDR3 runs 18 residues. Germline V lookup: CDR1 KGHSH, CDR2 LQKENI. V gave up 0 bases and J gave up 1 base, with 18 bases separating them. The CDR3 coding sequence is TGTGCCAGCTCACCACCAACCCCCCACAGCGGCCATAACTATGGCTACACCTTC. Translation: CASSPPTPHSGHNYGYTF.

This sequence joins TRBV14 and TRBJ2-3; a weak D match, TRBD2 (6 bases). CDR1 SGHDN and CDR2 FVKESK come from the germline V gene. Trimming left V 3 bases short and J 6 bases short, with 16 bases between. The CDR3 consists of 15 residues. The CDR3 DNA reads as TGTGCCAGCAGCCACCCGGGACTTCCCCCGGATACGCAGTATTTT. This encodes CASSHPGLPPDTQYF.

The J gene is TRBJ2-3, the V gene TRBV7-9; 9 bases line up with TRBD2. The germline gives CDR1 SEHNR, CDR2 FQNEAQ (reference sequence). The CDR3 has 16 residues. Trimming at V came to 3 bases and at J to 2 bases, leaving 6 bases not matched to a gene. The CDR3 sequence: CASSLAASGNTDTQYF. The CDR3, as DNA: TGTGCCAGCAGCTTGGCGGCTAGCGGGAACACAGATACGCAGTATTTT.

The chain recombines TRBV28 with TRBJ2-7, with TRBD2 matching over 12 bases. V lost 5 bases, J lost 2 bases, and 7 bases stayed unmatched. The CDR3 is 16 residues long. CDR1 is MDHEN and CDR2 is SYDVKM in the germline V gene. The CDR3 nucleotides read TGTGCCAGCAGTCGATGGACTAGCGGGAATACCTACGAGCAGTACTTC. Its translation is CASSRWTSGNTYEQYF.

This chain connects TRBV5-6 to TRBJ1-4; D is undetermined. The CDR3 is made up of 13 amino acids. Trimming removed 4 bases from V and 8 bases from J, with 12 bases in between. CDR1 and CDR2 (germline): SGHDT, YYEEEE. CDR3 region: CASSISPGEKLFF. DNA of the CDR3: TGTGCCAGCAGCATATCACCCGGGGAAAAACTGTTTTTT.

The J gene is TRBJ2-3, the V gene TRBV5-1; TRBD2 might be the D (7 bases). The germline gives CDR1 SGHRS, CDR2 YFSETQ. V was trimmed by 0 bases and J by 0 bases, leaving 11 bases between them. The CDR3 length is 16 residues. CDR3 DNA sequence: TGCGCCAGCAGCTTGGGCGGGGGCACTAGCACAGATACGCAGTATTTT. This gives the protein CASSLGGGTSTDTQYF. The complete variable domain, with remaining parts taken from reference TRBV5-1 and TRBJ2-3, reads KAGVTQTPRYLIKTRGQQVTLSCSPISGHRSVSWYQQTPGQGLQFLFEYFSETQRNKGNFPGRFSGRQFSNSRSEMNVSTLELGDSALYLCASSLGGGTSTDTQYFGPGTRLTVL.

The chain joins TRBV6-5 to TRBJ1-1; possible D gene TRBD1, 6 bases. Trimming shortened V by 4 bases and J by 6 bases, and 12 bases separated the two germline ends. Germline values: CDR1 MNHEY, CDR2 SVGAGI. This CDR3 is built from 13 residues. The CDR3 is CASSSTGPPEAFF. The CDR3 nucleotides are TGTGCCAGCAGTTCGACAGGCCCCCCTGAAGCTTTCTTT.

V usage is TRBV21-1 and J usage is TRBJ2-3; the tabulated D call, TRBD2, remains unverified against the DNA. TRBV21-1 represents a pseudogene. The CDR3 spans 22 residues. The CDR3 here is CASSNPEPSQRARRESTDTQYF. CDR3 coding DNA: TGTGCCAGCAGCAACCCAGAACCGAGCCAGCGGGCCCGGAGAGAGAGCACAGATACGCAGTATTTT.